These 24 T cell receptor beta chains were all obtained from the same sample, sequenced in a study of blood T cell repertoires in COVID-19. Here immunoSEQ multiplex PCR was the method, and the copy in TCRdb shows in-frame clones only, minus some. The sample records roughly 200,000 clones, approximately 85% being singletons. Sequencing used peripheral blood. The receptors derive from a man aged 60 to 69 with acute or convalescent COVID-19.

The rearrangement links TRBV7-2 to TRBJ2-7; D not certain. CDR3 size: 13 residues. CDR1 SGHTA and CDR2 FQGNSA come from the germline V gene. V was shortened by 2 bases and J by 2 bases, with 7 bases between the two germline ends. In DNA form, the CDR3 reads TGTGCCAGCAGCTTACAGGTGACCTACGAGCAGTACTTC. Its protein product is CASSLQVTYEQYF.

The chain is built from TRBV6-1 and TRBJ2-3; 8 nucleotides align to TRBD2. Germline V gives CDR1 MNHNS, CDR2 SASEGT. The CDR3 spans 17 residues. Trimming removed 3 bases from V and 2 bases from J; junction bases left unmatched: 10. CDR3 residues: CASSETILAGDTDTQYF. The DNA of the CDR3 is TGTGCCAGCAGTGAGACGATCCTAGCGGGCGACACAGATACGCAGTATTTT.

CDR3 nucleotide sequence: TGTGCCAGCAGCTTGCGGGATACCAGCACAGATACGCAGTATTTT. It encodes CASSLRDTSTDTQYF. The J gene is TRBJ2-3, the V gene TRBV5-4, with D perhaps TRBD2 (5 bases). Germline CDR1 SGHNT, CDR2 YYREEE (reference sequence). The CDR3 is 15 residues long. Trimming removed 1 base from V and 0 bases from J, with 9 bases in between.

The chain has TRBV27 and TRBJ2-1; TRBD2 is a possible D gene (6 bases). Germline V gene lookup returns CDR1 MNHEY and CDR2 SMNVEV (reference sequence). This CDR3 comprises 15 residues. The V end was cut by 0 bases, the J end by 10 bases, with 16 bases between. CDR3 nucleotides: TGTGCCAGCAGTTTATCACCAGCGGGCCGAGGGGAGCAGTTCTTC. Protein: CASSLSPAGRGEQFF.

J is TRBJ2-1 and V is TRBV4-3; 11 positions match TRBD2. After removal of 1 base from V and 6 bases from J, the junction contained 8 bases not matched to a gene. CDR1 is LGHNA and CDR2 is YSLEER in the germline V gene. The CDR3 totals 17 residues. The CDR3: CASSQGVAGGGLNEQFF. The CDR3 DNA reads TGCGCCAGCAGCCAAGGGGTAGCGGGAGGGGGTCTCAATGAGCAGTTCTTC.

J is TRBJ2-2 and V is TRBV5-1; 9 bases align to TRBD1. CDR1 is SGHRS and CDR2 is YFSETQ in the germline V gene. J gave up 4 bases and V 6 bases, and 7 bases lay outside the gene matches. The CDR3 is 15 amino acids. The CDR3 spells CASTVGQGFTGELFF. In nucleotides, the CDR3 is TGCGCCAGCACCGTTGGACAGGGGTTCACCGGGGAGCTGTTTTTT.

V usage is TRBV28 and J usage is TRBJ1-2, with TRBD1 as a possible D gene (6 bases). Per the germline V gene, CDR1 is MDHEN and CDR2 is SYDVKM. Trimming removed 4 bases from V and 4 bases from J, with 13 bases in between. The CDR3 contains 14 residues. CDR3 sequence: CASSSGEGGYGYTF. As DNA, the CDR3 is TGTGCCAGCAGTTCAGGAGAAGGGGGCTATGGCTACACCTTC.

The chain's CDR3 is CASSLVDRPHVGYTF. CDR3 nucleotide sequence: TGTGCCAGCAGCTTGGTTGACAGGCCTCACGTTGGCTACACCTTC. This sequence joins TRBV5-4 and TRBJ1-2; a weak D match, TRBD1 (6 bases). Trimming shortened V by 0 bases and J by 7 bases, and 16 bases separated the two germline ends. Germline assignment: CDR1 SGHNT and CDR2 YYREEE (reference sequence). The CDR3 contains 15 residues. Full variable domain (outside the CDR3, taken from reference TRBV5-4 and TRBJ1-2): ETGVTQSPTHLIKTRGQQVTLRCSSQSGHNTVSWYQQALGQGPQFIFQYYREEENGRGNFPPRFSGLQFPNYSSELNVNALELDDSALYLCASSLVDRPHVGYTFGSGTRLTVV.

This sequence joins TRBV5-1 and TRBJ2-1, with TRBD2 identical over 9 bases. The CDR3 consists of 18 residues. Trimming cost V 5 bases and J 2 bases; bases outside gene matches: 14. The V gene's germline CDR1 is SGHRS and CDR2 YFSETQ. The CDR3 DNA follows: TGCGCCAGCAGTACAGGCAGTTGGCCTAGCGGGACCTACAATGAGCAGTTCTTC. Translation gives CASSTGSWPSGTYNEQFF. Full variable domain (rest looked up from reference TRBV5-1 and TRBJ2-1): KAGVTQTPRYLIKTRGQQVTLSCSPISGHRSVSWYQQTPGQGLQFLFEYFSETQRNKGNFPGRFSGRQFSNSRSEMNVSTLELGDSALYLCASSTGSWPSGTYNEQFFGPGTRLTVL.

This chain links TRBV2 with TRBJ2-2, with 7 positions matching TRBD1. The CDR3 is 16 amino acids. The V and J ends lost 6 bases and 3 bases, in that order; junction bases with no gene match: 10. Germline V gives CDR1 SNHLY, CDR2 FYNNEI. Here the CDR3 reads CASSMTGPMDTGELFF. The DNA for the CDR3 is TGTGCCAGCAGCATGACAGGGCCCATGGACACCGGGGAGCTGTTTTTT.

This clone occurred a few times. V gene TRBV4-1 combines with J gene TRBJ1-4; no clear D gene. The CDR3 spans 15 residues. The V end was cut by 5 bases, the J end by 0 bases, with 10 bases between. The germline CDR1 and CDR2 sequences are MGHRA and YSYEKL. CDR3 bases: TGCGCCAGCAGCTTAGTCGGGACAACTAATGAAAAACTGTTTTTT. Its translation is CASSLVGTTNEKLFF.

The rearrangement uses TRBV10-3 and TRBJ1-1; TRBD1 agrees at 8 bases. The CDR3 spans 13 residues. CDR1 and CDR2 (germline): ENHRY, SYGVKD. With V trimmed by 10 bases and J by 5 bases, 9 bases remained unmatched. The CDR3 bases are TGTGCCACGACCAGGGGGCAAGCAACTGAAGCTTTCTTT. This sequence encodes CATTRGQATEAFF.

The CDR3 bases are TGTGCCAGCAGCCAAGTTTACAGAAACACCGGGGAGCTGTTTTTT. This translates into CASSQVYRNTGELFF. This chain joins TRBV3-1 (or the pseudogene TRBV3-2) and TRBJ2-2; unclear D gene. The V and J ends lost 1 base and 2 bases respectively, with 8 bases between them. Germline V lookup: CDR1 LGHDT, CDR2 YNNKEL (reference sequence). This CDR3 region has 15 residues.

CDR3 loop: CASSLSRSNYGYTF. CDR3 coding DNA: TGTGCCAGCAGTTTATCCCGGTCCAACTATGGCTACACCTTC. The gene calls are TRBV28 and TRBJ1-2; D remains unclear. With 1 base removed from V and 2 bases from J, the gap between germline ends came to 8 bases. CDR3 length equals 14 residues. Germline assignment: CDR1 MDHEN and CDR2 SYDVKM.

The rearrangement links TRBV28 to TRBJ2-7; a possible D gene is TRBD1 (6 bases). This CDR3 spans 14 amino acids. Trimming cost V 4 bases and J 0 bases, with 10 bases left between them. Per the germline V gene, CDR1 is MDHEN and CDR2 is SYDVKM. DNA of the CDR3: TGTGCCAGCAGTTCCGGGACATTCTCCTACGAGCAGTACTTC. Translation: CASSSGTFSYEQYF.

The chain recombines TRBV7-2 with TRBJ2-7; 13 positions agree with TRBD2. Germline CDR1 is SGHTA and CDR2 is FQGNSA. Trimming at V came to 6 bases and at J to 4 bases, leaving 9 bases not matched to a gene. This CDR3 has 16 residues. CDR3: CASSYTGTSGTYEQYF. The CDR3 DNA is TGTGCCAGCAGTTACACCGGGACTAGCGGGACTTACGAGCAGTACTTC.

This chain connects TRBV28 to TRBJ1-2, with 10 bases matching TRBD1. Per germline, CDR1 MDHEN and CDR2 SYDVKM. CDR3 size: 13 residues. Germline trimming cut 10 bases from V and 8 bases from J; bases unmatched to any gene: 10. CDR3 in amino acids: CAIGRQGALGYTF. The DNA for the CDR3 is TGTGCCATCGGGAGACAGGGGGCGCTGGGCTACACCTTC.

V is TRBV7-2 and J is TRBJ2-5; 14 bases match TRBD2. This CDR3 contains 18 residues. CDR1 and CDR2 from the germline V gene are SGHTA and FQGNSA. With 0 bases clipped from V and 0 bases from J, the junction kept 3 bases outside the gene matches. The CDR3 here is CASSLASTSGRDQETQYF. The CDR3 DNA follows: TGTGCCAGCAGCTTAGCGTCGACTAGCGGGAGGGACCAAGAGACCCAGTACTTC.

The genes are TRBV18 and TRBJ1-1; 10 bases fit TRBD1. J was trimmed by 1 base and V by 3 bases; bases with no gene match: 8. In germline, CDR1 is KGHSH, CDR2 LQKENI. The CDR3 totals 17 residues. The CDR3 coding sequence is TGTGCCAGCTCACCCGGGACAGGGGCCCTACCGAACACTGAAGCTTTCTTT. Protein: CASSPGTGALPNTEAFF.

This rearrangement joins TRBV7-9 to TRBJ2-7; unclear D gene. Looked up from germline, CDR1 is SEHNR and CDR2 is FQNEAQ (reference sequence). This CDR3 is 16 amino acids long. V was shortened by 4 bases and J by 0 bases, with 16 bases between the two germline ends. CDR3 region: CASSSDLIQSSYEQYF. CDR3 bases: TGTGCCAGCAGCTCCGATTTAATACAGAGCTCCTACGAGCAGTACTTC.

This clone is a singleton in its sample. The chain recombines TRBV27 with TRBJ1-1; TRBD1 matches 8 bases. CDR3 length: 16 residues. The J segment lost 2 bases and the V segment lost 5 bases, leaving 10 bases of the junction unmatched. Germline V gene data show CDR1 as MNHEY and CDR2 as SMNVEV (reference sequence). The CDR3 DNA sequence: TGTGCCAGCAGTACCCGGGGCAGGGGGCCAAACACTGAAGCTTTCTTT. Translation gives CASSTRGRGPNTEAFF.

The chain carries TRBV24-1 and TRBJ2-5; the D gene is possibly TRBD1 (6 bases). This CDR3 has 15 residues. V lost 4 bases and J lost 5, with 16 bases in between. CDR1 and CDR2 from the germline V gene are KGHDR and SFDVKD. The CDR3 DNA sequence: TGTGCCACCAGTGACCCCTTTGGCAGGGGTGAGACCCAGTACTTC. This translates into CATSDPFGRGETQYF.

This clone was detected only once. This chain's CDR3 is CASSLGQVTSTDTQYF. In DNA form, the CDR3 reads TGCGCCAGCAGCTTGGGACAGGTTACTAGCACAGATACGCAGTATTTT. J is TRBJ2-3 and V is TRBV5-1; D perhaps matches TRBD1 (6 bases). The CDR3 covers 16 residues. Germline CDR1 is SGHRS and CDR2 is YFSETQ. V was cut by 0 bases and J by 0 bases, with 11 bases left in between.

The gene calls are TRBV6-5 and TRBJ1-2; tentative D call: TRBD1 (6 bases). Germline assignment: CDR1 MNHEY and CDR2 SVGAGI. This CDR3 is built from 15 residues. V lost 0 bases and J lost 3, with 11 bases in between. In DNA form, the CDR3 reads TGTGCCAGCAGTTACTCCAAACAGGGATACTATGGCTACACCTTC. Encoded protein: CASSYSKQGYYGYTF.